This T cell receptor (beta chain) was documented in a study of read filtering for tumor transcriptome and immune sequencing. Study information: Transcriptome libraries were built from DNase-treated RNA.

At the time of active disease, bone marrow was collected from every patient. The study's findings and limits: RNA-seq captured clonotypes less deeply and reliably than IR-seq. IR-seq and RNA-seq agreed better without single-read clonotypes.

This clonotype showed up many times. What it recognizes is unknown. V lost 5 bases, J lost 5 bases, and 8 bases stayed unmatched. The CDR3 covers 14 residues. Germline CDR1 and CDR2: MDHEN and SYDVKM. Molecular barcoded adaptors covering alpha/delta and beta/gamma chains were used on 400 to 450 ng RNA. A single record per CDR3 protein comes from TCRdb applying MiXCR to the reads. Among about 35,000 distinct CDR3 sequences listed, roughly an eighth were seen once. The sequence was collected from a donor aged 40 or over with multiple myeloma. Sequences were obtained from a population of CD138-negative cells sorted from bone marrow. The V and J genes are TRBV28 and TRBJ1-2, with 7 bases fitting TRBD1. The CDR3 loop is CASSPGTDLYGYTF. The CDR3 DNA sequence: TGTGCCAGCAGTCCCGGGACAGATCTTTATGGCTACACCTTC.